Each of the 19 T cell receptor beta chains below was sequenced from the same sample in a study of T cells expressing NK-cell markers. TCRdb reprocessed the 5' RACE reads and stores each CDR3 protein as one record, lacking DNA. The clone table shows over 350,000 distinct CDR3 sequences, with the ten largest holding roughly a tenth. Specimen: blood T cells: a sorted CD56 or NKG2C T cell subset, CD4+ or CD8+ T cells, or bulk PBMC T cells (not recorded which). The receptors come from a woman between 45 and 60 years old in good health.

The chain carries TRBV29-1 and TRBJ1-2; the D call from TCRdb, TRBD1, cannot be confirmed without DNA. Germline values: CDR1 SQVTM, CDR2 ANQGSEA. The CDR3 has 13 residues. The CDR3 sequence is CSVKQGASYGYTF.

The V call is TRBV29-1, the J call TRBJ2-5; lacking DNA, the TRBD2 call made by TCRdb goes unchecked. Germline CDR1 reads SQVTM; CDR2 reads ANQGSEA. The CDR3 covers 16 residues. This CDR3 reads CSVVKLAGGDGETQYF.

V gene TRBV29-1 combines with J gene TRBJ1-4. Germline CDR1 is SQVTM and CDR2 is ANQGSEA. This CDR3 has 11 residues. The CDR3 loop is CSVEVNEKLFF.

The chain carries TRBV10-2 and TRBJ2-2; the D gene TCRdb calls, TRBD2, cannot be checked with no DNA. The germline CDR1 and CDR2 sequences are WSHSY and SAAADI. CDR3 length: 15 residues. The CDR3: CASDELAGPVGELFF.

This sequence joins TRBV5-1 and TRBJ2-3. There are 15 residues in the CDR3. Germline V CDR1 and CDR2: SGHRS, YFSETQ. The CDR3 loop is CASSLVGVGTDTQYF.

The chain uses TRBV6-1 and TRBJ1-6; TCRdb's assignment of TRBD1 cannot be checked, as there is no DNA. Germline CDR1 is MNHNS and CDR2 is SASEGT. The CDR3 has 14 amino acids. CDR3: CASRIPRGDSPLHF.

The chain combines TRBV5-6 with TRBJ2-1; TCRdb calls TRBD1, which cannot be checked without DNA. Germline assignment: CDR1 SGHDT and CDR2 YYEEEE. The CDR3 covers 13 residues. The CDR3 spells CASSAQGANEQFF.

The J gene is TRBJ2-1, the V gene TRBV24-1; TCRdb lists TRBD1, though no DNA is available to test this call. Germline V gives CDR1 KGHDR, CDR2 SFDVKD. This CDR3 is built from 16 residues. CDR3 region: CATSDPGQGKRNEQFF.

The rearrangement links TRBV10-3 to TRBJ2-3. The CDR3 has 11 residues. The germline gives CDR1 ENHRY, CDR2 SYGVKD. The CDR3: CASLNTDTQYF.

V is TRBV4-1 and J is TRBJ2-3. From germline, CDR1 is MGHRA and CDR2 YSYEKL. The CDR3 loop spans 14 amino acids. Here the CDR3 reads CASRQPTQTDTQYF.

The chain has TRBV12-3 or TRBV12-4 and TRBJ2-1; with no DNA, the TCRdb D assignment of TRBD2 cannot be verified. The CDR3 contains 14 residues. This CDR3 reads CASSLVRGSDEQFF.

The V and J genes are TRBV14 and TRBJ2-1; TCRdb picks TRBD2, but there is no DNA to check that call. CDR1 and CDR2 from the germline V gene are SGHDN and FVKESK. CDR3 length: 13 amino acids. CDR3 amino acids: CASSQDPAGEQFF.

This CDR3 reads CASSRLWGDTQYF. The chain recombines TRBV4-1 with TRBJ2-3. Germline CDR1 and CDR2: MGHRA and YSYEKL. The CDR3 totals 13 residues.

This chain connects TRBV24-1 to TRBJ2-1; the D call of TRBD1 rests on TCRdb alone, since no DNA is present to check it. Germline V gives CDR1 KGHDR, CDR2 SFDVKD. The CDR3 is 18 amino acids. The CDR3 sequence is CATSDSHWDRDSFNEQFF.

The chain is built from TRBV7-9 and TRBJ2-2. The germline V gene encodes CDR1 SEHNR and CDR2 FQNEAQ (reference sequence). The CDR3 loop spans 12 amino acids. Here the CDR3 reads CASSFLSGELFF.

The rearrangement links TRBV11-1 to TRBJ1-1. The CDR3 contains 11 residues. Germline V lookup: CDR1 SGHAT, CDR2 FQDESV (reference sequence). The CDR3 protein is CASGMNTEAFF.

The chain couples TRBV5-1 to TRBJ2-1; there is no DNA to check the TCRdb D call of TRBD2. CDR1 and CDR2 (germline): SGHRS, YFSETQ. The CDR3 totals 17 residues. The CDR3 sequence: CASSLDRGTSGTNEQFF.

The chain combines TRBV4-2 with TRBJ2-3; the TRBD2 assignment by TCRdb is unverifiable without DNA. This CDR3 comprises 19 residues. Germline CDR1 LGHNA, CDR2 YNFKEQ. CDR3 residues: CASSHTGTSGSLRRDTQYF.

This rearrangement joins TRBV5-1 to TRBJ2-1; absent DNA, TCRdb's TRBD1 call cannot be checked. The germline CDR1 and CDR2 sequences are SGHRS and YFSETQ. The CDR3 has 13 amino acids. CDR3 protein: CASRVVGGDEQFF.